These 4 T cell receptor beta chains were sequenced from one sample in a study of identical twins. One entry per CDR3 protein results from TCRdb running MiXCR on the 5' RACE reads. The table has 650,000 to 750,000 distinct CDR3 sequences, around 21% seen once; the top ten hold roughly 4%. These data are also associated with another study on T cells expressing NK-cell markers.

The sequenced sample was PBMCs. Source of these receptors: a woman younger than 35 in good health.

This clonotype was observed a few times. The chain recombines TRBV5-5 with TRBJ2-5, with TRBD1 matching over 8 bases. In germline, CDR1 is SGHKS, CDR2 YYEKEE (reference sequence). The CDR3 has 15 amino acids. J was trimmed by 4 bases and V by 0 bases; bases with no gene match: 5. This CDR3 reads CASSLEGQVRETQYF. The CDR3 DNA reads TGTGCCAGCAGCTTGGAGGGACAGGTCAGAGAGACCCAGTACTTC.

V usage is TRBV30 and J usage is TRBJ2-7; D is possibly TRBD1 (5 bases). CDR3 length: 13 residues. Germline CDR1 GTSNPN, CDR2 SVGIG (reference sequence). The V end lost 4 bases, the J end lost 3 bases, and 13 bases lay between the germline ends. The CDR3 loop is CAWTETVGYEQYF. CDR3 DNA sequence: TGTGCCTGGACTGAGACAGTAGGCTACGAGCAGTACTTC.

This clonotype was counted between two and nine times. This chain connects TRBV29-1 to TRBJ2-3; the D is unclear. Deletions cut 6 bases from V and 3 bases from J, with 10 bases between. The CDR3 totals 12 residues. Per the germline V gene, CDR1 is SQVTM and CDR2 is ANQGSEA. CDR3 DNA sequence: TGCAGCGTCACTGAAGGGACAGATACGCAGTATTTT. This codes for CSVTEGTDTQYF.

This chain links TRBV24-1 with TRBJ2-1; 8 bases are shared with TRBD2. Germline V CDR1 and CDR2: KGHDR, SFDVKD. The CDR3 length is 12 residues. Unmatched junction bases numbered 6, after V lost 9 bases and J lost 9 bases. The CDR3 reads CATSAGGFEQFF. As DNA, the CDR3 is TGTGCCACCTCGGCGGGGGGTTTTGAGCAGTTCTTC.